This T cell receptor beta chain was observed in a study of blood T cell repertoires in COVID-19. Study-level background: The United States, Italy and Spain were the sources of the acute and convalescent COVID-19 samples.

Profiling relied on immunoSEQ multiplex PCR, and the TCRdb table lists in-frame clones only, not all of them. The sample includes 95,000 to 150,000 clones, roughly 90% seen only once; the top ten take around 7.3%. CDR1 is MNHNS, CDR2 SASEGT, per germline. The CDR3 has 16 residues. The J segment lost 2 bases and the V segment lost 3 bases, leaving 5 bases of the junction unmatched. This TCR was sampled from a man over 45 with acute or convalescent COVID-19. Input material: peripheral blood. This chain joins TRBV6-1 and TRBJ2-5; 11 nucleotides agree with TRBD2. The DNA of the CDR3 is TGTGCCAGCAGTGATCATCTAGCGGGAGGTCAAGAGACCCAGTACTTC. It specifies CASSDHLAGGQETQYF.